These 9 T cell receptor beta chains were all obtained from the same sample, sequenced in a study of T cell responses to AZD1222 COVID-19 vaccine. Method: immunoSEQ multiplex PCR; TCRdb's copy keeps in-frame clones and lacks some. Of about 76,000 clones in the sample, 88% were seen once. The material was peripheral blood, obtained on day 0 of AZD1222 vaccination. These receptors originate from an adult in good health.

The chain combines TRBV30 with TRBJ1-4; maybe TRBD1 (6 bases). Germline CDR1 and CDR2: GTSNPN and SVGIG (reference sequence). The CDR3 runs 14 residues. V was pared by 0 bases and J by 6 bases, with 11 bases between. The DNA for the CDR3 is TGTGCCTGGAGTGTTAGCGGGGGCCATGAAAAACTGTTTTTT. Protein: CAWSVSGGHEKLFF.

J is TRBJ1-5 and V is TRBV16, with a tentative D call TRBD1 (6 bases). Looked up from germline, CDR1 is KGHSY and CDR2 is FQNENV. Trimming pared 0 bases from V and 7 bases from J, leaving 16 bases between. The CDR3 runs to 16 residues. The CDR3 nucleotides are TGTGCCAGCAGCCAATCACGGGGACATAACACCCAGCCCCAGCATTTT. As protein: CASSQSRGHNTQPQHF.

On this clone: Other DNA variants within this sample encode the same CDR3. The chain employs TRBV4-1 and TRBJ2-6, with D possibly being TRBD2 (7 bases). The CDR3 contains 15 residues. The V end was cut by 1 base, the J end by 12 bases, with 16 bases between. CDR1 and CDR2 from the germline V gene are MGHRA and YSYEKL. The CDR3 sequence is CASSQVGGGRGVLTF. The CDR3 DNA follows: TGCGCCAGCAGCCAAGTAGGGGGGGGGCGCGGCGTCCTGACTTTC.

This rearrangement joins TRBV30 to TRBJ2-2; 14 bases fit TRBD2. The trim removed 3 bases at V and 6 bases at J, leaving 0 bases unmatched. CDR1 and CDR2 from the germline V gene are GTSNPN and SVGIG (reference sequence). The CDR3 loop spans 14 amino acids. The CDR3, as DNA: TGTGCCTGGAGGACTAGCGGGAGGGCCGGGGAGCTGTTTTTT. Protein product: CAWRTSGRAGELFF. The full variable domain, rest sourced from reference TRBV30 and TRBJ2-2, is SQTIHQWPATLVQPVGSPLSLECTVEGTSNPNLYWYRQAAGRGLQLLFYSVGIGQISSEVPQNLSASRPQDRQFILSSKKLLLSDSGFYLCAWRTSGRAGELFFGEGSRLTVL.

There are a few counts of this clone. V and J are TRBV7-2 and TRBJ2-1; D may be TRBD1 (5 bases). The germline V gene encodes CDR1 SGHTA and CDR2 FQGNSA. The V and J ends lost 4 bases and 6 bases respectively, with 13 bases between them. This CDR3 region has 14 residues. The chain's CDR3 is CASSSRVLRNEQFF. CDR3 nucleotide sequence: TGTGCCAGCAGCTCCAGGGTCCTCCGCAATGAGCAGTTCTTC.

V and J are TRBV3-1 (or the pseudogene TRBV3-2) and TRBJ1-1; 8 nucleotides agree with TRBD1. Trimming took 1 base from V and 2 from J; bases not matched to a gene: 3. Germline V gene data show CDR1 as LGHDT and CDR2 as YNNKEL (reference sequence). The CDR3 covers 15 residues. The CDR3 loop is CASSQADRANTEAFF. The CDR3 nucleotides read TGTGCCAGCAGCCAAGCGGACAGGGCCAACACTGAAGCTTTCTTT.

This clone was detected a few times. The DNA for the CDR3 is TGCGCCAGCAGCTTGGACGGACTAGCGGGTACCGGGGAGCTGTTTTTT. Its protein is CASSLDGLAGTGELFF. V gene TRBV5-1 combines with J gene TRBJ2-2; 11 positions match TRBD2. V gave up 0 bases and J gave up 5 bases; unmatched junction bases: 3. The CDR3 covers 16 residues. Per germline, CDR1 SGHRS and CDR2 YFSETQ.

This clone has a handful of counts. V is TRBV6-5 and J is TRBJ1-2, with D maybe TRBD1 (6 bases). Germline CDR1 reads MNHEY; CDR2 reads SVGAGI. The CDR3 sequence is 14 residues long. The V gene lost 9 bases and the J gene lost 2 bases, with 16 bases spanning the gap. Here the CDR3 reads CASKQGGLNYGYTF. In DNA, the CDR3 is TGTGCCAGTAAACAGGGAGGACTAAACTATGGCTACACCTTC.

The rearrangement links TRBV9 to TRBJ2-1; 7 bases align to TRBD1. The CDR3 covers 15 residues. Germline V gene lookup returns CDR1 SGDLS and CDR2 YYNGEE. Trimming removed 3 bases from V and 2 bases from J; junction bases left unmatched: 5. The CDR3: CASSATGETYNEQFF. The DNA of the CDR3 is TGTGCCAGCAGCGCCACAGGGGAAACCTACAATGAGCAGTTCTTC.